This T cell receptor (beta chain) was sequenced in a study of T cell repertoires in aging, cancer and after chemotherapy (dated by TCRdb to 2018 to 2020). With respect to the entire study: The donors fell into six age groups ranging from 30 or younger to 70 or older, and each group had at least three individuals. The complete dataset included approximately 10 million TCR reads. The cohort comprised about 220 cancer patients, more than 90 with hematological and fewer than 140 with solid cancers, plus 95 healthy donors as a reference group. The study profiled peripheral blood TCR beta repertoires from healthy donors and cancer patients to examine immunoaging and T cell reconstitution after chemotherapy. Control TCR repertoires from healthy donors were recorded across several months to years, and re-sampling revealed clear clonal overlap. Points the paper makes about the study in general: It was noted by the authors that conclusions about immunological memory after chemotherapy cannot be drawn from the repertoire data. Significantly lower blood TCR diversity and higher clonality were observed in untreated patients with hematological or solid cancers than in age-matched healthy donors. Declining TCR diversity with age in healthy donors was mainly explained by loss of richness; in cancer patients, loss of evenness also contributed. In both cancer cohorts, the median generation probability rose over the chemotherapy interval, which suggests that the repertoire was reconstituted through rebound thymic output.

Rearranged TRB sequences spanning V, D and J segments were amplified by multiplex touch-down PCR using a mixed TRB-A/B primer pool. Illumina adapters and sample indices were attached to the amplicons through two consecutive PCR reactions run with Phusion HS II polymerase. The amplicons were purified from gel with the NucleoSpin Gel and PCR Clean-up kit and then assessed with Qubit and an Agilent 2100 Bioanalyzer. The libraries were sequenced on an Illumina MiSeq with 600-cycle, single-indexed, paired-end runs. Turning to the authors' computational methods: Processing of the TRB sequences was carried out with MiXCR versions 2.12 and 3.0.5. Each unique CDR3 nucleotide sequence was counted as one clone, and only productive sequences with at least two reads were retained. Repertoire metrics included Shannon diversity, evenness, clonality (one minus evenness), and alpha-parameterized diversity profiles from alpha 0 to 5. The IGoR algorithm was used to calculate generation probabilities for clones in the paired samples taken before and after chemotherapy. The public reads were reprocessed in TCRdb via fastp at Q25 and MiXCR, keeping in-frame beta chains. A single entry per CDR3 protein holds the most common genes and DNA from its merged rows. The V and J calls shown here were made by TCRdb, not taken from the authors' results. This sample holds 10,000 to 15,000 distinct CDR3 sequences; roughly 29% were observed only once. The ten largest clonotypes hold about 9.5% of the sample.

TCR beta rearrangements were amplified from genomic DNA isolated from peripheral blood, not from sorted cells or RNA. Comment on this clonotype: Its cognate antigen has yet to be identified. Within one base of it there is no much larger clone, and no base qualities were kept.

Reading from cysteine to phenylalanine, the CDR3 counts 13 amino acids. The CDR3 DNA has 39 bases and is translated from base 1. The germline V gene (reference sequence) specifies SGHNT as CDR1 and YYREEE as CDR2. V is shortened by 7 bases, J by 3 bases, and the region joining them spans 13 bases. The sequenced material came from blood. This clonotype originated in a human donor in good health. The donor label of this sample is uncertain. The rearranged chain carries TRBV5-4 and TRBJ1-1, and possibly TRBD1, on 5 matching bases. The DNA sequence is given as TGTGCCAGCTACAACGGGGGTTACACTGAAGCTTTCTTT. Its translation is CASYNGGYTEAFF.